This TCR beta chain was retrieved from a study of cytomegalovirus exposure and HLA in healthy donors (dated by TCRdb to 2016 to 2017). Background on the whole study: An earlier analysis of approximately 590 of the donors reported 250 to 300 Gb of sequence data and some 120 million unique TCR beta sequences from roughly 200 million T cells. The study was designed to test whether signatures of past pathogen exposure could be identified by cataloging public T cell receptors. A later genetic analysis took genome-wide SNP genotypes for 398 of the 666 donors and used that subset as a discovery cohort. Both class I and class II loci were covered by HLA typing, at four-digit resolution. An early release that covered fewer than 800 HLA-typed donors contained around 300 gigabases of sequencing data and 70 million to 100 million unique TCR sequences. A later analysis re-analyzed previously published TCR beta repertoires from approximately 700 donors and added high-resolution HLA genotyping to study TCR occurrence patterns. Rather than drawing on any new phenotypic data, the later analysis identified candidate immune exposures from TCR beta sequences and the way those sequences occurred across donors. Typing coverage differed by locus: A, B, C, DRB1 and DQB1 were typed in about 620-640 donors, DQA1 in around 500, DPA1 in approximately 600, and DPB1 in 400 to 480. An earlier analysis of 587 of the donors applied high-throughput TCR beta sequencing to assess whether each TCR beta V gene segment acted as functional or pseudogenic. In addition to the first cohort of 666 subjects, a separate validation cohort of under 150 different subjects was used. Among the roughly 390 genotyped donors, around 81% belonged to the genetic ancestry cluster associated with self-reported Caucasian donors. To predict cytomegalovirus infection status, the study combined high-throughput TCR immunosequencing, statistical association of individual TCRs with disease status, and machine learning. Using immunosequencing, the study profiled T cell repertoires from about 650 subjects and related those repertoires to cytomegalovirus serostatus. Because of strong linkage in the cohort, four to six DR-DQ haplotypes were treated as single units for association and clustering. Among approximately 370 genotyped donors of the cohort, an average of around 240,000 unique TCR beta nucleotide sequences was sequenced per donor, of which 15% to 20% were non-productive. Donor age, sex, ethnicity and CMV serostatus were collected together with the repertoire data. Every repertoire in the discovery cohort had been generated on one and the same sequencing platform. Findings and caveats that apply to the study as a whole: The only immune exposure information available for the cohort was CMV serostatus. In vitro tests confirmed that a few of the cytomegalovirus-associated TCR beta chains recognize cytomegalovirus antigens. According to a later analysis, most CMV-associated TCR beta chains appeared to be HLA-restricted, and the HLA associations seemed to be driven largely by CMV exposure. Compared with the 666-donor mean, donors in an Asian-associated ancestry cluster had fewer N-insertions in productive TCRs, according to a later genetic analysis. In the study, some 180 TCR beta chains were listed as associated with cytomegalovirus. Roughly uniform sequencing depth across donors was assumed in presence/absence analyses, although this assumption may not hold. In a later analysis, 16,951 TCR beta sequences were associated with specific HLA alleles at a false discovery rate of 0.05. A further reported finding was that TCR beta sequences accurately predicted the HLA-A and HLA-B alleles for most subjects in the first cohort. The authors suggested that the approach could potentially be extended to other disease states and immunological phenotypes. In a later analysis, HLA-associated TCR beta chains were found to be more clonally expanded and to have lower generation probabilities than equally common non-associated chains. Because HLA typing was missing for some donors at each locus, association tests included only the typed subset. Linkage disequilibrium might explain the correlated functional status among segregating V segments, but an unknown experimental factor could not be ruled out. The classifier was reported to diagnose cytomegalovirus status with high specificity and sensitivity in both the original and validation cohorts. Several of the top co-occurrence clusters appeared to be linked to parvovirus B19, influenza, CMV and Epstein-Barr virus, according to a later analysis. When HLA alleles, especially DR and DQ, strongly co-occurred, attributing TCR associations to individual alleles was difficult. Most TCR sequences were seen in very few donors, while some public TCRs were found in many individuals. A cluster of highly shared sequence variants was judged likely to be a technical artifact of the sequencing pipeline. Because counts were too low, 15 to 20 rarely observed V segments, including chromosome 9 orphons, were excluded from the earlier analysis of several hundred of the donors. Because the 87-base-pair reads could not distinguish some IMGT-functional V segments, including TRBV6-2 and TRBV6-3, those segments were excluded. In an earlier analysis of about 550 of the donors, most TCR beta V segments were observed in productive rearrangements about 90% or about 30% of the time, broadly matching IMGT annotations. In a later analysis, the rate of TCR association differed among HLA loci, with DRB1 alleles having the most associated TCRs and HLA-C alleles having the fewest. V-gene and J-gene trimming of TCR beta chains was associated with a missense DCLRE1C variant in a later genetic analysis, and the association was replicated in an independent cohort. Only TCR beta chains were sequenced in this cohort, and the absence of alpha or paired-chain data limited detectable features.

V lost 1 base and J lost 6 bases; the stretch between them is 6 bases long. From the cysteine through the phenylalanine, the CDR3 covers 13 amino acids. The entry retains the CDR3 DNA only, 39 bases that are in frame from base 1. CDR1 and CDR2 are drawn from the germline V gene (reference sequence): SEHNR, FQNEAQ. Libraries were built with the immunoSEQ multiplex PCR assay. A mixture of 60 forward primers for TCR Vbeta segments and 13 reverse primers for TCR Jbeta segments was used in the multiplex PCR. The CDR3 region of rearranged TCR beta genes was amplified from genomic DNA by a multiplex PCR assay. The Illumina HiSeq System was used to sequence the amplified TCR beta libraries as 87-base-pair reads. The authors' analysis ran thus. A later analysis tallied around 80 million unique TCR beta chains across the 660 or so repertoires, and about 10 million of those chains were shared by two or more donors. Raw reads were error-corrected and collapsed into unique sequences with a nearest-neighbor algorithm that merged closely related sequences to remove PCR and sequencing errors. Alignment of CDR3 sequences to IMGT reference sequences was used to assign V, D and J gene segments. Each retained sequence needed at least a six-nucleotide match to both a V gene segment and a J gene segment. A rearrangement counted as productive if the CDR3 had no stop codons and remained in frame with V and J, and every other rearrangement counted as non-productive. CDR3 was defined by IMGT convention, running from the second conserved V-encoded cysteine to the conserved J-encoded phenylalanine. In an earlier analysis of more than 550 of the donors, sequences lacking an unambiguous match to a single V gene segment were excluded. In an earlier analysis of several hundred of the donors, V segments were called functional above 56.7% productive rearrangements and were called segregating when the between-donor standard deviation exceeded 5%. A statistical classification framework was developed to diagnose cytomegalovirus status using the catalog of TCR beta chain sequences. In a later analysis, V and J genes were assigned by comparing TCR nucleotide sequences against IMGT/GENE-DB human TR gene sequences. The TCRdist pipeline was used in a later analysis to assign CDR3 sequences and most-parsimonious VDJ recombination scenarios. In a later analysis, every TCR beta chain was defined by the combination of its CDR3 amino acid sequence and its V-gene family, and reads without a unique V-gene family were dropped. As a way to deal with suspected cross-contamination and a sequencing artifact, a later analysis dropped roughly 600 nucleotide sequences that were highly shared and had low generation probability. In a later analysis, a clonal expansion index was calculated for each public chain from normalized within-repertoire ranks of inferred template counts. In a later analysis, generation probabilities were computed with a VDJ recombination model fitted to out-of-frame rearrangements, and the resulting probabilities were checked against IGoR. Hypergeometric tests were used in a later analysis to score TCR-TCR, TCR-HLA and TCR-CMV co-occurrence, with a repertoire-size bias correction applied to the TCR pairs. A later analysis estimated false discovery rates by permuting HLA or CMV assignments 20 times. In a later analysis, co-occurring TCRs were grouped with DBSCAN, and TCRdist sequence similarity was added when clustering was performed within HLA-allele-positive subsets. Repertoires with fewer than 30,000 or more than 120,000 public chains, plus five repertoires with anomalous nucleotide sharing, were excluded from co-occurrence clustering. Sourced from immuneACCESS, this table was stored by TCRdb with only in-frame sequences that have V and J called. A share of the clones is absent; for the studies checked, an unresolved V gene accounts for under half, and the remainder has no known explanation. V, J and clone size were drawn from that table, and D and trimming were deduced from the DNA. The sample profile shows under 200,000 clones; around 77% of them were found once. Jointly, the top ten make up under 2.5% of the sample.

In the case of this clone: Which antigen it targets is not known. No per-base quality is available; no much larger clone lies one base away.

The cohort consisted of 600 to 700 healthy bone marrow donors. Cohort members were all nominally healthy when sampled, although unrecorded immune exposures were likely present. The donor was CMV seronegative and was included in the group of several hundred seronegative cohort members. A peripheral blood sample was provided by each donor, and peripheral blood mononuclear cells were used for TCR beta sequencing. Genomic DNA was extracted from the blood cell samples with the Qiagen DNeasy Blood Extraction Kit. In this chain, TRBV7-9 is recombined with TRBJ1-4; the D gene assignment is ambiguous. The TCR sequence derives from a man aged 60 to 75 in good health and CMV-seronegative. The sequenced material came from PBMCs. The CDR3 protein is CASSLVTDEKLFF. The sequenced DNA: TGTGCCAGCAGCTTAGTCACAGATGAAAAACTGTTTTTT. Reference TRBV7-9 and TRBJ1-4 genes cover what lies past the CDR3, so the full variable domain is DTGVSQNPRHKITKRGQNVTFRCDPISEHNRLYWYRQTLGQGPEFLTYFQNEAQLEKSRLLSDRFSAERPKGSFSTLEIQRTEQGDSAMYLCASSLVTDEKLFFGSGTQLSVL.